Included here is one T cell receptor (beta chain) sequence, with context. Antigen unknown. The sample holds other DNA sequences that translate to the same CDR3. This specimen comes from a study of CD8+ T cells in alopecia areata. The study's findings and limits: Resident alphabeta T-cell populations of normal skin are likewise subject to sequencing in scalp samples.

The sequencing template was cDNA reverse transcribed from extracted RNA. Using immunoSEQ multiplex PCR, the repertoire was profiled, and TCRdb retains in-frame clones only, with some absent. The sample has roughly 150,000 clones, roughly 58% seen once. V lost 1 base and J 3 bases, leaving 0 bases between the germline ends. This CDR3 is 11 amino acids long. Germline V CDR1 and CDR2: PRHDT, FYEKMQ (reference sequence). V gene TRBV13 combines with J gene TRBJ2-5; D uncertain. The TCR was taken from a human donor in good health. Material: CD8+ T cells sorted from blood. The CDR3 sequence: CASSLEETQYF. The CDR3, as DNA: TGTGCCAGCAGCTTAGAAGAGACCCAGTACTTC.